This T cell receptor (beta chain) came from a study of response to subunit inactivated influenza vaccine. Study findings and constraints: Only a handful of new T cells, the authors suggested, are recruited with each seasonal influenza vaccination.

Remarks on this clonotype: The antigen is not known.

The germline V gene encodes CDR1 SGHRS and CDR2 YFSETQ. With 6 bases removed from V and 4 bases from J, the gap between germline ends came to 16 bases. The CDR3 totals 15 residues. TCRdb passed the RT-PCR reads through MiXCR, listing each CDR3 protein once. The sample contains about 570,000 distinct CDR3 sequences, about 11% of which appear only once. These data were also filed under a second study, of T cells expressing NK-cell markers. As that study records: 5'RACE template switching built TCR beta cDNA with unique molecular identifiers. Among the eight sequenced donors, seven tested HCMV-seropositive and one tested seronegative. Also leading the CD3+CD56-NKG2C+ fraction in a handful of donors were these clonotypes.

The rearrangement links TRBV5-1 to TRBJ2-2, with D tentatively TRBD1 (6 bases). Here the sequenced sample was PBMCs from blood, taken on the day of vaccination. The sequence came from a man in his fifties who received an inactivated influenza vaccine. The CDR3 is CASKLETGRTGELFF. The DNA for the CDR3 is TGCGCCAGCAAGTTGGAGACAGGACGCACCGGGGAGCTGTTTTTT.